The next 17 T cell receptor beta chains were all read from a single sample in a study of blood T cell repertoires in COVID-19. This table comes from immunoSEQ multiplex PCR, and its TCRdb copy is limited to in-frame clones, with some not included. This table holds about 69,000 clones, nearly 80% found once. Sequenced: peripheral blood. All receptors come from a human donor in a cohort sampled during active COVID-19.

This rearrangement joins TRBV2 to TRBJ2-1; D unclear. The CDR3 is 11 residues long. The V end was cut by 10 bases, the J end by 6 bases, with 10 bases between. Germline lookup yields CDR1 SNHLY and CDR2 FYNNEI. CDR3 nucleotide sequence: TGTGCCACTCAGGCCACCAATGAGCAGTTCTTC. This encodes CATQATNEQFF. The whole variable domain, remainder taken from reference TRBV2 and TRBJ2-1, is EPEVTQTPSHQVTQMGQEVILRCVPISNHLYFYWYRQILGQKVEFLVSFYNNEISEKSEIFDDQFSVERPDGSNFTLKIRSTKLEDSAMYFCATQATNEQFFGPGTRLTVL.

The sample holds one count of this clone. CDR3 bases: TGCGCCAGCAGCTTCACTAGCGGCTCCTACAATGAGCAGTTCTTC. This encodes CASSFTSGSYNEQFF. The V call is TRBV5-1, the J call TRBJ2-1, with 8 bases lining up with TRBD2. The J segment lost 0 bases and the V segment lost 2 bases, leaving 1 base of the junction unmatched. The CDR3 is 15 residues long. Germline V CDR1 and CDR2: SGHRS, YFSETQ.

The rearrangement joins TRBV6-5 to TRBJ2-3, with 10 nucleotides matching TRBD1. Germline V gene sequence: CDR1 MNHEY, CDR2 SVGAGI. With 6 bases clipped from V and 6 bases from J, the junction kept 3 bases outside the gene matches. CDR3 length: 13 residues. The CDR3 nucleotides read TGTGCCAGCAGCCGGGGACAGGGGGATACGCAGTATTTT. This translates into CASSRGQGDTQYF.

The CDR3 reads CASRPGQVRYEQYF. The CDR3 DNA reads as TGTGCCAGCAGACCGGGACAGGTGAGGTACGAGCAGTACTTC. V usage is TRBV6-5 and J usage is TRBJ2-7; TRBD1 aligns across 8 bases. The V gene's germline CDR1 is MNHEY and CDR2 SVGAGI. The CDR3 length is 14 residues. Germline trimming cut 6 bases from V and 4 bases from J; bases unmatched to any gene: 8.

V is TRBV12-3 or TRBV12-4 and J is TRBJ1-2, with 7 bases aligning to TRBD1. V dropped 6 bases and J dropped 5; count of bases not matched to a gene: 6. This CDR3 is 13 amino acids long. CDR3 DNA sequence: TGTGCCAGCAGCCTGGACAGGAATTATGGCTACACCTTC. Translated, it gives CASSLDRNYGYTF.

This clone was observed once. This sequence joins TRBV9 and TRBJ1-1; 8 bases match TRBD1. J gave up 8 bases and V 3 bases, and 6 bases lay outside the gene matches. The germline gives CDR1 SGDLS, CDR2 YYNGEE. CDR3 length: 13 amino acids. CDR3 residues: CASSAGTGGEAFF. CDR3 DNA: TGTGCCAGCAGCGCGGGGACAGGCGGAGAAGCTTTCTTT.

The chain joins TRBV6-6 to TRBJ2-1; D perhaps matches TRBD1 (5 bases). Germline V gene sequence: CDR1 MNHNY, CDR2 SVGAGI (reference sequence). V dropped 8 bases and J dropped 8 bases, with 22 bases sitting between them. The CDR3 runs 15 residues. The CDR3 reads CASRRGAPGKDEQFF. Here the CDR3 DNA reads TGTGCCAGCCGCCGTGGGGCACCTGGGAAGGATGAGCAGTTCTTC.

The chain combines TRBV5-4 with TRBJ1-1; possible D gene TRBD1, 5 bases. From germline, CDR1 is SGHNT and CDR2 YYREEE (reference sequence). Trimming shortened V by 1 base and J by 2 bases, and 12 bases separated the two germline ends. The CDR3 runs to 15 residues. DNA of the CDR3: TGTGCCAGCAGCTTGAAGGGGCTGGAAAACACTGAAGCTTTCTTT. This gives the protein CASSLKGLENTEAFF.

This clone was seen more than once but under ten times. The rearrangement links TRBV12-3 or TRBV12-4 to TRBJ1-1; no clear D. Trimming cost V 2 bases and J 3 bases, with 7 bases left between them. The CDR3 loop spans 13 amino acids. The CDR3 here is CASSLRQDTEAFF. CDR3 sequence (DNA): TGTGCCAGCAGTTTACGACAAGACACTGAAGCTTTCTTT.

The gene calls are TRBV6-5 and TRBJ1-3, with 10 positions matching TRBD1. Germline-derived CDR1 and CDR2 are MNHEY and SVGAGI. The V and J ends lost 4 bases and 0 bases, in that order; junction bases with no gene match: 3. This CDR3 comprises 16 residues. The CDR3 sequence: CASSSGQGVSGNTIYF. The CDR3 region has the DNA TGTGCCAGCAGTTCCGGACAGGGGGTCTCTGGAAACACCATATATTTT.

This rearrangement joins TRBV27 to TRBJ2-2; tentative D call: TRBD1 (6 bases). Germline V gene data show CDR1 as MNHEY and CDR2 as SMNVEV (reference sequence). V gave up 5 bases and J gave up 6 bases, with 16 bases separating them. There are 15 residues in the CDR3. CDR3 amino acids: CASSPILGGSGELFF. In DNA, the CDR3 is TGTGCCAGCAGTCCAATCCTAGGGGGTTCCGGGGAGCTGTTTTTT.

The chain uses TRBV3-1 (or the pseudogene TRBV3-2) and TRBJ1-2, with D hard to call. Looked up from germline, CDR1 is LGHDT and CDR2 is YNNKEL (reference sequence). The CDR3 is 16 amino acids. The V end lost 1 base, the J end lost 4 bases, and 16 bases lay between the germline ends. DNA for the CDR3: TGTGCCAGCAGCCAAGCAACTCCGCGAGGTTCCTATGGCTACACCTTC. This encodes CASSQATPRGSYGYTF.

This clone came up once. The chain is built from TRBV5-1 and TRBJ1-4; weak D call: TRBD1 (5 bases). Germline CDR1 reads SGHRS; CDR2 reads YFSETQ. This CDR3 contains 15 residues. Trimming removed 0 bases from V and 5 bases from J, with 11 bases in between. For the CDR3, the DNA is TGCGCCAGCAGCTTGGAAAGGGGCTACAATGAAAAACTGTTTTTT. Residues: CASSLERGYNEKLFF.

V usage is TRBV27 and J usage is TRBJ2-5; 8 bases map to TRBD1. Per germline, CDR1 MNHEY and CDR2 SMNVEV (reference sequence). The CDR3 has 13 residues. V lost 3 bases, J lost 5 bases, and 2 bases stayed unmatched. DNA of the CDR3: TGTGCCAGCAGTTTTAACAGGGGGGAGACCCAGTACTTC. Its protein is CASSFNRGETQYF.

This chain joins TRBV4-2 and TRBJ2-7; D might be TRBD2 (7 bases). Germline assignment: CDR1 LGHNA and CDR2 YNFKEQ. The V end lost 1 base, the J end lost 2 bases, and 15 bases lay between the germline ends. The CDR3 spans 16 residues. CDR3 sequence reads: CASSQVGASGTYEQYF. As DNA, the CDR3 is TGTGCCAGCAGCCAAGTGGGGGCTAGCGGAACCTACGAGCAGTACTTC.

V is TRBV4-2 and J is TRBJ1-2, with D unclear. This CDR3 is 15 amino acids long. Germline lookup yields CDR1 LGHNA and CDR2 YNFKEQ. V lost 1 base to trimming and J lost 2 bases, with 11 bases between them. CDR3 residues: CASSQGHENNYGYTF. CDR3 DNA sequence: TGTGCCAGCAGCCAAGGGCACGAAAACAACTATGGCTACACCTTC.

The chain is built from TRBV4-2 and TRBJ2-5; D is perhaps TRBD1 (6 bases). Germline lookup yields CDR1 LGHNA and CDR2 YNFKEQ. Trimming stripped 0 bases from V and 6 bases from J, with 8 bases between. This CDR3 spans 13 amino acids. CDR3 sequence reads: CASSQDGGQTQYF. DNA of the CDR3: TGTGCCAGCAGCCAAGATGGGGGCCAGACCCAGTACTTC.